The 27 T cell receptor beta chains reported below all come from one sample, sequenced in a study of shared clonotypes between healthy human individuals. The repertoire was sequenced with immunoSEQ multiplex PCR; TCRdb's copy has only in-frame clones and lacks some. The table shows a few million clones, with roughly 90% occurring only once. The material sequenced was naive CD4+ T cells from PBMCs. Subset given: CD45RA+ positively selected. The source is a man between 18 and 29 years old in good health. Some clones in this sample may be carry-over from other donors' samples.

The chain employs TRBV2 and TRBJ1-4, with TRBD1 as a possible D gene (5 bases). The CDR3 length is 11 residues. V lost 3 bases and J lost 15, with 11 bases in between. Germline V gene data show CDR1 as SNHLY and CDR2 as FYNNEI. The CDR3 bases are TGTGCCAGCAGTGAGGGGCAGTACTTGTTTTTT. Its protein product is CASSEGQYLFF.

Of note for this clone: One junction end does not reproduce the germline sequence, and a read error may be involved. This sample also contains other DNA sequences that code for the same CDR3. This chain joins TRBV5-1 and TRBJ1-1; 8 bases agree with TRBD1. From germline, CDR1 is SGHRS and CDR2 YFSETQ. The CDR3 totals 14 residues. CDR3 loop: CASSLDRVNTEAFF. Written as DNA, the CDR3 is TGCGCCAGCAGTTTGGACAGGGTAAACACTGAAGCTTTCTTT.

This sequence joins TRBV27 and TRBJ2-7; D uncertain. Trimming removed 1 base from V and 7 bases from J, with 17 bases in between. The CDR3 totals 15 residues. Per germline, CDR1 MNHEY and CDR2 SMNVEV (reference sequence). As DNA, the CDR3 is TGTGCCAGCAGTTTATTTACAGACGGGTCCGGGGAGCAGTACTTC. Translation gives CASSLFTDGSGEQYF.

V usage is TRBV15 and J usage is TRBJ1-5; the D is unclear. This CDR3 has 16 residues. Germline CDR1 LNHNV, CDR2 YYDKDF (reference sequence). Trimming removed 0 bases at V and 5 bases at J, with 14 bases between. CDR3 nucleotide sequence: TGTGCCACCAGCAGAGAAAGAGGGCTTCGGGATCAGCCCCAGCATTTT. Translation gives CATSRERGLRDQPQHF.

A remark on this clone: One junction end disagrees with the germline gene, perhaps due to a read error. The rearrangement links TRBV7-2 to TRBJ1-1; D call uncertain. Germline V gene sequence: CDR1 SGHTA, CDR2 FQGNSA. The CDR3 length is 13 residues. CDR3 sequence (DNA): TGTGCCAGCAGTTTAGGGTCCCCGGATGTGGCTTTCTTT. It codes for CASSLGSPDVAFF.

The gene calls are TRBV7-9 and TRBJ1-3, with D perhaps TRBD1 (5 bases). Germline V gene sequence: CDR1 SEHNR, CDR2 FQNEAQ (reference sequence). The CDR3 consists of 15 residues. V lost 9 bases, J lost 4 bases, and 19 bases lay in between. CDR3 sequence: CASLLSGTGGNTIYF. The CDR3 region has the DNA TGTGCCAGTTTGCTATCCGGGACCGGGGGAAACACCATATATTTT. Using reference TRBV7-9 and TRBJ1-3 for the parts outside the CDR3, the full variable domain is DTGVSQNPRHKITKRGQNVTFRCDPISEHNRLYWYRQTLGQGPEFLTYFQNEAQLEKSRLLSDRFSAERPKGSFSTLEIQRTEQGDSAMYLCASLLSGTGGNTIYFGEGSWLTVV.

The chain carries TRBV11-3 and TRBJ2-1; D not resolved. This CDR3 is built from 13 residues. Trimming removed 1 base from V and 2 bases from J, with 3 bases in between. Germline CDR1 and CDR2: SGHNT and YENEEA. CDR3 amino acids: CASSLGTYNEQFF. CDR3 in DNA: TGTGCCAGCAGCTTAGGAACCTACAATGAGCAGTTCTTC.

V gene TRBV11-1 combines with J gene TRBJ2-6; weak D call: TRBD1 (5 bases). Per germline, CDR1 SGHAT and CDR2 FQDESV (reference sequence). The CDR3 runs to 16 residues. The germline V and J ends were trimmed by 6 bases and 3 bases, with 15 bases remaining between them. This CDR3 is CASSLTQGGGANVLTF. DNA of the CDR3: TGTGCCAGCAGTTTGACTCAGGGTGGTGGGGCCAACGTCCTGACTTTC.

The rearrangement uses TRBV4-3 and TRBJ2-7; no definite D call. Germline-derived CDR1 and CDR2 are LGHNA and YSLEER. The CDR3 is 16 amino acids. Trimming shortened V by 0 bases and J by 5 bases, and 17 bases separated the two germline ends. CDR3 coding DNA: TGCGCCAGCAGCCAAGACCCCCGGCCAGGTACGAACGAGCAGTACTTC. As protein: CASSQDPRPGTNEQYF.

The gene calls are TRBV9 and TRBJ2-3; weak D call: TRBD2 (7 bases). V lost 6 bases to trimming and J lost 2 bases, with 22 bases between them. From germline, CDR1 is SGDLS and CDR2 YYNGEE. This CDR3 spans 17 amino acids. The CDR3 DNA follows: TGTGCCAGCACCATAGGGGGGCGCGGGACTACCACAGATACGCAGTATTTT. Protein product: CASTIGGRGTTTDTQYF.

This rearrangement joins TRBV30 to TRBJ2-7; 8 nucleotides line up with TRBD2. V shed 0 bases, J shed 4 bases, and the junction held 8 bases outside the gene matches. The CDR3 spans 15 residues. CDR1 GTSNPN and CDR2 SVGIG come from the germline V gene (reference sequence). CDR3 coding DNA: TGTGCCTGGAGTGTGGTCGGGAGGGCCGTATACGAGCAGTACTTC. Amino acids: CAWSVVGRAVYEQYF.

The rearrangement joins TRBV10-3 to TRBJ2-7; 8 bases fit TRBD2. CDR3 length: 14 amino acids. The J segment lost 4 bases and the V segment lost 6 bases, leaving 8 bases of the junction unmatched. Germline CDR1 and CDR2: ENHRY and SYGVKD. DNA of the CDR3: TGTGCCATCAGGCCGGGGGGGGCGCGTTACGAGCAGTACTTC. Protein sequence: CAIRPGGARYEQYF.

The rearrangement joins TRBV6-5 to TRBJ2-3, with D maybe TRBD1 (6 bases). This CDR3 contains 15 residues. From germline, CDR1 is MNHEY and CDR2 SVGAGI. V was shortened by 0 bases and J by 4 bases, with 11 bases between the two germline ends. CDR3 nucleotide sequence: TGTGCCAGCAGTTACTCGGGGACAAGGTCAGATACGCAGTATTTT. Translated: CASSYSGTRSDTQYF.

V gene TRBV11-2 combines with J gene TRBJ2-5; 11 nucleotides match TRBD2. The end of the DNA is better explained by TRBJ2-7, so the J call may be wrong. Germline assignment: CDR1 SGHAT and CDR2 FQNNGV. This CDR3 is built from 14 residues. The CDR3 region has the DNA TGTGCCAGCAGACTAGCGGGAGTGCCCTACGAGCAGTACTTC. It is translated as CASRLAGVPYEQYF.

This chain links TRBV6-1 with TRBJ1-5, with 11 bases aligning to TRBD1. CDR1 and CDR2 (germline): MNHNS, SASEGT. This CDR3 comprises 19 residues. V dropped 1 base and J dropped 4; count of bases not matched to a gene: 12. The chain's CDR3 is CASSEDGRTGGFMNQPQHF. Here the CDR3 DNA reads TGTGCCAGCAGTGAAGATGGCAGGACAGGGGGCTTTATGAATCAGCCCCAGCATTTT.

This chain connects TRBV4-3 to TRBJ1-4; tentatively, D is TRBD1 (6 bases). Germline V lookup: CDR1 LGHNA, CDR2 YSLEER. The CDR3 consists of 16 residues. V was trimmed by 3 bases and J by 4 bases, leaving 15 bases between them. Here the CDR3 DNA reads TGCGCCAGCAGCCAGCTCCTTGGGGGCGATAATGAAAAACTGTTTTTT. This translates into CASSQLLGGDNEKLFF.

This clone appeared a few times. The CDR3 nucleotides read TGCAGCACCCGACAGGGGGCGATGACTGAAGCTTTCTTT. Translating it yields CSTRQGAMTEAFF. J is TRBJ1-1 and V is TRBV29-1, with TRBD1 identical over 10 bases. V lost 8 bases and J lost 5; bases outside the gene matches: 8. Per the germline V gene, CDR1 is SQVTM and CDR2 is ANQGSEA. The CDR3 runs 13 residues.

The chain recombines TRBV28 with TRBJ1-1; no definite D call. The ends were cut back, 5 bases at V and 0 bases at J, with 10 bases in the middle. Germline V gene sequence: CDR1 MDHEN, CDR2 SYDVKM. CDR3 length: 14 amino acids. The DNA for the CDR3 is TGTGCCAGCAGTGAAGGTGGACTGAACACTGAAGCTTTCTTT. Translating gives CASSEGGLNTEAFF. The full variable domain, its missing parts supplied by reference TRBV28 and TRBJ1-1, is DVKVTQSSRYLVKRTGEKVFLECVQDMDHENMFWYRQDPGLGLRLIYFSYDVKMKEKGDIPEGYSVSREKKERFSLILESASTNQTSMYLCASSEGGLNTEAFFGQGTRLTVV.

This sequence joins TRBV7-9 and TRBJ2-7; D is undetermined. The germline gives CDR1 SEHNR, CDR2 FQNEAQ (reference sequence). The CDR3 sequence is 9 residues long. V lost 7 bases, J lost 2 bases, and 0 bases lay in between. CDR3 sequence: CASTYEQYF. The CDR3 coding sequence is TGTGCCAGCACCTACGAGCAGTACTTC.

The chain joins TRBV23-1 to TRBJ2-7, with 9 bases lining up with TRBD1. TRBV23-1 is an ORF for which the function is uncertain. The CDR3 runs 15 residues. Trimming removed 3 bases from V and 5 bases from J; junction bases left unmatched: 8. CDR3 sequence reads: CASSQDRDRVNEQYF. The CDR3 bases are TGCGCCAGCAGTCAGGACCGGGACAGGGTAAACGAGCAGTACTTC.

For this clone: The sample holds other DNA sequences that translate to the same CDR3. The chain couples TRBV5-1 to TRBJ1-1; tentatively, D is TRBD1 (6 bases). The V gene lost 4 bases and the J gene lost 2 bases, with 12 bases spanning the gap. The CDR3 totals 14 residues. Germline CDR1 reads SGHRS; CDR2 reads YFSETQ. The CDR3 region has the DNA TGCGCCAGCAGCACCGGACAGCTAAACACTGAAGCTTTCTTT. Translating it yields CASSTGQLNTEAFF.

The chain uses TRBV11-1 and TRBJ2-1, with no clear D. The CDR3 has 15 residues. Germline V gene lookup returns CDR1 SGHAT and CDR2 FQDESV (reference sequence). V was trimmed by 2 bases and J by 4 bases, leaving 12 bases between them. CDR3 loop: CASSLRISPYNEQFF. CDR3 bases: TGTGCCAGCAGCTTAAGAATATCGCCTTACAATGAGCAGTTCTTC.

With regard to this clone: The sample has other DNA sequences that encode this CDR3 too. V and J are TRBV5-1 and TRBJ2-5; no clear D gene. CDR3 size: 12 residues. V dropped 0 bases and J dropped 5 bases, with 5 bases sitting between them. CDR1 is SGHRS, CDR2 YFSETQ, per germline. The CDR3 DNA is TGCGCCAGCAGCTTGGGGGCCGAGACCCAGTACTTC. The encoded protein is CASSLGAETQYF. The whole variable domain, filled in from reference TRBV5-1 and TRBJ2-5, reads KAGVTQTPRYLIKTRGQQVTLSCSPISGHRSVSWYQQTPGQGLQFLFEYFSETQRNKGNFPGRFSGRQFSNSRSEMNVSTLELGDSALYLCASSLGAETQYFGPGTRLLVL.

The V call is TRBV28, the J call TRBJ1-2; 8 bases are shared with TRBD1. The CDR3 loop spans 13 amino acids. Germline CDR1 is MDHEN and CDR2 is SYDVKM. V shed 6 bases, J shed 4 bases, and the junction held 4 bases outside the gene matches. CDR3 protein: CASRAGQGYGYTF. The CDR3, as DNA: TGTGCCAGCAGGGCAGGACAGGGCTATGGCTACACCTTC.

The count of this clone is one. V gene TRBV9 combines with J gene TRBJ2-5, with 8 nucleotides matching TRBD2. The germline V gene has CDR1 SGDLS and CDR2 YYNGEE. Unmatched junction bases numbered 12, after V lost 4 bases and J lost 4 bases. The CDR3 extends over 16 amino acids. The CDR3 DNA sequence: TGTGCCAGCAGCACAAGCCCGGGACTAGAGGGAGAGACCCAGTACTTC. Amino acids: CASSTSPGLEGETQYF.

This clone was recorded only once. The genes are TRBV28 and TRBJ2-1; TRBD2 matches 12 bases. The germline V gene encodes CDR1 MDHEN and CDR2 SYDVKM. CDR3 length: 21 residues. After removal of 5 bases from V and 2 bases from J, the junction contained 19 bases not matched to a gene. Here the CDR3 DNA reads TGTGCCAGCAGTCTGCTAGCCCTAGGACTAGCGGGGCTAAAGGCCTACAATGAGCAGTTCTTC. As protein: CASSLLALGLAGLKAYNEQFF. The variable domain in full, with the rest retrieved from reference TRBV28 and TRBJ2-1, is DVKVTQSSRYLVKRTGEKVFLECVQDMDHENMFWYRQDPGLGLRLIYFSYDVKMKEKGDIPEGYSVSREKKERFSLILESASTNQTSMYLCASSLLALGLAGLKAYNEQFFGPGTRLTVL.

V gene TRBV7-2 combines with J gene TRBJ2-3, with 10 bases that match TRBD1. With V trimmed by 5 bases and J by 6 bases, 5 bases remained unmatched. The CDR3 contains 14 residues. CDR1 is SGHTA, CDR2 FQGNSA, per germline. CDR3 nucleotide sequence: TGTGCCAGCAGCAGAGACAGGGGGCAGGATACGCAGTATTTT. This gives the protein CASSRDRGQDTQYF. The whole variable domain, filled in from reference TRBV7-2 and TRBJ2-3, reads GAGVSQSPSNKVTEKGKDVELRCDPISGHTALYWYRQSLGQGLEFLIYFQGNSAPDKSGLPSDRFSAERTGGSVSTLTIQRTQQEDSAVYLCASSRDRGQDTQYFGPGTRLTVL.